What follows are 10 T cell receptor beta chains derived from one specimen sequenced in a study of blood T cell repertoires in COVID-19. Sequencing used immunoSEQ multiplex PCR; TCRdb keeps in-frame clones, though not all of them. The profile shows 250,000 or so clones, around 83% of them singletons. Sequences were obtained from peripheral blood. The origin of the receptors is a woman aged 18-29 years with acute or convalescent COVID-19.

The chain couples TRBV5-5 to TRBJ2-2; 7 bases map to TRBD2. CDR3 length: 14 amino acids. Germline V gives CDR1 SGHKS, CDR2 YYEKEE (reference sequence). The V and J ends lost 4 bases and 7 bases, in that order; junction bases with no gene match: 7. This CDR3 reads CASSQTAGVGELFF. The CDR3 region has the DNA TGTGCCAGCAGCCAAACGGCGGGGGTCGGGGAGCTGTTTTTT. The full variable domain, completed using reference TRBV5-5 and TRBJ2-2, is DAGVTQSPTHLIKTRGQQVTLRCSPISGHKSVSWYQQVLGQGPQFIFQYYEKEERGRGNFPDRFSARQFPNYSSELNVNALLLGDSALYLCASSQTAGVGELFFGEGSRLTVL.

This clone occurred once. The rearrangement uses TRBV19 and TRBJ2-2; 8 nucleotides align to TRBD2. The CDR3 consists of 15 residues. V shed 1 base and J 4 bases; nucleotides not matched to a gene: 2. Looked up from germline, CDR1 is LNHDA and CDR2 is SQIVND (reference sequence). CDR3 protein: CASSIAGGVTGELFF. CDR3 DNA: TGTGCCAGTAGTATAGCGGGAGGGGTCACCGGGGAGCTGTTTTTT.

This rearrangement joins TRBV18 to TRBJ1-3, with 9 bases matching TRBD1. Germline V gives CDR1 KGHSH, CDR2 LQKENI. This CDR3 spans 14 amino acids. V was clipped by 3 bases and J by 6 bases; unmatched bases: 3. This CDR3 is CASSPTGGENTIYF. CDR3 bases: TGTGCCAGCTCACCGACAGGGGGGGAAAACACCATATATTTT.

The CDR3 nucleotides are TGCGCCAGCAGCCAAGATGTTGGAGAAGAGACCCAGTACTTC. Translation gives CASSQDVGEETQYF. The chain joins TRBV4-3 to TRBJ2-5; D ambiguous. Per the germline V gene, CDR1 is LGHNA and CDR2 is YSLEER. The CDR3 length is 14 residues. V was shortened by 0 bases and J by 3 bases, with 8 bases between the two germline ends.

The chain carries TRBV5-1 and TRBJ2-2, with D possibly matching TRBD1 (5 bases). The germline V gene has CDR1 SGHRS and CDR2 YFSETQ. Trimming removed 4 bases at V and 7 bases at J, with 14 bases between. The CDR3 contains 14 residues. CDR3 nucleotide sequence: TGCGCCAGCAGCCTAGACAGTTCGGGCGGGGAGCTGTTTTTT. Its translation is CASSLDSSGGELFF.

The chain combines TRBV11-2 with TRBJ1-2; 7 bases are shared with TRBD1. The CDR3 length is 13 residues. Germline values: CDR1 SGHAT, CDR2 FQNNGV. Germline trimming cut 3 bases from V and 6 bases from J; bases unmatched to any gene: 4. The CDR3 nucleotides are TGTGCCAGCAGCTTCACAGGGGTCAATGGCTACACCTTC. It specifies CASSFTGVNGYTF.

In its sample, this clone was seen once. The gene calls are TRBV27 and TRBJ1-5, with 9 bases lining up with TRBD1. Germline CDR1 is MNHEY and CDR2 is SMNVEV (reference sequence). This CDR3 contains 14 residues. V lost 5 bases to trimming and J lost 4 bases; unmatched junction nucleotides: 3. The CDR3 sequence is CASSPGTGNQPQHF. Here the CDR3 DNA reads TGTGCCAGCAGTCCCGGGACAGGGAATCAGCCCCAGCATTTT.

V and J are TRBV27 and TRBJ2-7; TRBD2 matches at 13 bases. The CDR3 consists of 14 residues. V lost 6 bases, J lost 6 bases, and 5 bases stayed unmatched. Germline V CDR1 and CDR2: MNHEY, SMNVEV (reference sequence). The CDR3, as DNA: TGTGCCAGCAGGGGACTAGCGGGATTCAGCGAGCAGTACTTC. The encoded protein is CASRGLAGFSEQYF.

This clone was counted ten times or more. The rearrangement links TRBV6-4 to TRBJ2-1; possible D gene TRBD1, 6 bases. Trimming left V 8 bases short and J 7 bases short, with 24 bases between. CDR3 length: 16 residues. Germline assignment: CDR1 MRHNA and CDR2 SNTAGT. The CDR3 DNA reads as TGTGCCAGCTACCCTCGGCCGGGACACAGACGTAATGAGCAGTTCTTC. Translating gives CASYPRPGHRRNEQFF.

The rearrangement links TRBV9 to TRBJ1-2; a possible D gene is TRBD1 (5 bases). Trimming shortened V by 3 bases and J by 0 bases, and 12 bases separated the two germline ends. The germline CDR1 and CDR2 sequences are SGDLS and YYNGEE. This CDR3 is built from 15 residues. The CDR3: CASSGAGGANYGYTF. CDR3 DNA sequence: TGTGCCAGCAGCGGGGCGGGGGGAGCTAACTATGGCTACACCTTC.